This T cell receptor (beta chain) was profiled in a study of cytomegalovirus exposure and HLA in healthy donors. The sample holds a few counts of this clone. Its specificity is unknown. Study-level results: The sole available immune exposure information was CMV serostatus. Excluded: some indistinguishable V segments such as TRBV6-2 and TRBV6-3. A later analysis showed TCR association rates differing by HLA locus, peaking at DRB1 and lowest at HLA-C. Researchers counted 150 to 200 TCR beta chains as cytomegalovirus-associated.

CDR3 size: 18 residues. Unmatched junction bases numbered 10, after V lost 0 bases and J lost 4 bases. Germline lookup yields CDR1 MGHDK and CDR2 SYGVNS. Use of 60 Vbeta and 13 Jbeta primers characterized the PCR. TCRdb's copy holds only in-frame clones and misses some; the assay was immunoSEQ multiplex PCR. The sample has under 200,000 clones, roughly 87% seen once. The chain joins TRBV25-1 to TRBJ2-5, with 11 bases fitting TRBD2. The sequencing sample was made of PBMCs. The clonotype was recovered from a girl between 10 and 17 years old in good health and CMV-seropositive. CDR3 protein: CASSEYAASGGWGETQYF. The CDR3 DNA follows: TGTGCCAGCAGTGAATATGCGGCTAGCGGGGGGTGGGGAGAGACCCAGTACTTC. Drawing the rest from reference TRBV25-1 and TRBJ2-5, the complete variable domain is EADIYQTPRYLVIGTGKKITLECSQTMGHDKMYWYQQDPGMELHLIHYSYGVNSTEKGDLSSESTVSRIRTEHFPLTLESARPSHTSQYLCASSEYAASGGWGETQYFGPGTRLLVL.